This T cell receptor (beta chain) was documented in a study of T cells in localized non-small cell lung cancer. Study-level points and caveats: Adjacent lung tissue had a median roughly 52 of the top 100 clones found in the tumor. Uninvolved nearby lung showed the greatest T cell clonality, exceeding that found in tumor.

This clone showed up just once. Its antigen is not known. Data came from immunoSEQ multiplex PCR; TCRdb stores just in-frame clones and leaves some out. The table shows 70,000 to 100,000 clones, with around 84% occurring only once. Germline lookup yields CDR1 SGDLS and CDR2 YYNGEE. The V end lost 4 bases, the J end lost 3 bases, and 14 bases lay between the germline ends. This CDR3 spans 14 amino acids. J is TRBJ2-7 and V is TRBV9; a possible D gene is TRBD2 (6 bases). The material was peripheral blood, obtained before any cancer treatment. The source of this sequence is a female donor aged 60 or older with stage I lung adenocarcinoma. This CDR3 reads CASSSLGTDYEQYF. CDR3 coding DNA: TGTGCCAGCAGCTCCTTAGGGACTGACTACGAGCAGTACTTC.